These 24 T cell receptor beta chains share one sample of origin, sequenced in a study of T cell repertoires in cytomegalovirus infection. Each CDR3 protein gets one entry after TCRdb re-called the reads with MiXCR. Of more than 150,000 distinct CDR3 sequences in the sample, approximately 19% were seen once. What was sequenced was PBMCs. These receptors originate from a human donor in good health (CMV status not recorded). Some clones in this sample may be carry-over from other donors' samples.

The J gene is TRBJ1-2, the V gene TRBV28; 10 bases are shared with TRBD1. CDR1 is MDHEN and CDR2 is SYDVKM in the germline V gene. V was pared by 0 bases and J by 6 bases, with 10 bases of the junction left unmatched. The CDR3 extends over 17 amino acids. This CDR3 is CASSLWAGTGESNGYTF. The CDR3 DNA reads as TGTGCCAGCAGTTTATGGGCCGGGACAGGGGAATCGAATGGCTACACCTTC.

The CDR3 bases are TGCAGTGCTACGCGACTAGCGGGAGGACGGAGGTCCTACAATGAGCAGTTCTTC. Protein product: CSATRLAGGRRSYNEQFF. The chain combines TRBV20-1 with TRBJ2-1; 13 nucleotides align to TRBD2. J was trimmed by 1 base and V by 4 bases; bases with no gene match: 10. This CDR3 region has 18 residues. The germline CDR1 and CDR2 sequences are DFQATT and SNEGSKA (reference sequence).

Many counts were recorded for this clonotype. The chain links TRBV12-3 or TRBV12-4 to TRBJ2-6, with 7 nucleotides matching TRBD1. The CDR3 runs 15 residues. Germline trimming cut 5 bases from V and 2 bases from J; bases unmatched to any gene: 3. This CDR3 reads CASSATGAGANVLTF. For the CDR3, the DNA is TGTGCCAGCAGTGCAACAGGGGCTGGGGCCAACGTCCTGACTTTC.

This clonotype was seen repeatedly, ten times or more. The J gene is TRBJ2-2, the V gene TRBV6-2 or TRBV6-3, with D hard to call. V lost 4 bases to trimming and J lost 2 bases, with 8 bases between them. This CDR3 region has 14 residues. Germline lookup yields CDR1 MNHEY and CDR2 SVGEGT. CDR3 DNA sequence: TGTGCCAGCAGTTTTTCCTATAACACCGGGGAGCTGTTTTTT. It translates to CASSFSYNTGELFF.

The V call is TRBV6-1, the J call TRBJ2-7; 8 bases agree with TRBD2. J was trimmed by 6 bases and V by 5 bases; bases with no gene match: 9. Germline V lookup: CDR1 MNHNS, CDR2 SASEGT. The CDR3 runs to 14 residues. DNA of the CDR3: TGTGCCAGCAGTAAATCGGGGGGGGGGCGCGAGCAGTACTTC. It yields the protein CASSKSGGGREQYF.

In nucleotides, the CDR3 is TGCAGTGCTAACCGACAGGGGATGGGTAAGGGGACTGAAGCTTTCTTT. It translates to CSANRQGMGKGTEAFF. V usage is TRBV20-1 and J usage is TRBJ1-1; 8 bases agree with TRBD1. Trimming at V came to 4 bases and at J to 5 bases, leaving 15 bases not matched to a gene. The V gene's germline CDR1 is DFQATT and CDR2 SNEGSKA (reference sequence). The CDR3 is 16 amino acids.

Many counts were recorded for this clonotype. A much larger clone lies a single base off, so this may be a read error. The chain is built from TRBV7-2 and TRBJ2-5; D perhaps matches TRBD1 (5 bases). Per the germline V gene, CDR1 is SGHTA and CDR2 is FQGNSA. The length of the CDR3 is 13 residues. V lost 6 bases and J lost 3, with 11 bases in between. The CDR3 DNA sequence: TGTGCCAGCAGTCCTCCCAGGGAAGAGACCCAGTACTTC. It is translated as CASSPPREETQYF.

The table lists this clonotype with a few counts. J is TRBJ1-5 and V is TRBV4-1; no clear D. The germline V gene has CDR1 MGHRA and CDR2 YSYEKL. The length of the CDR3 is 15 residues. With 1 base removed from V and 2 bases from J, the gap between germline ends came to 9 bases. The CDR3 is CASSQGHGRNQPQHF. CDR3 nucleotides: TGCGCCAGCAGCCAAGGCCACGGCCGCAATCAGCCCCAGCATTTT.

At least ten counts were recorded for this clonotype. This chain uses TRBV7-2 with TRBJ2-1, with 8 bases identical to TRBD2. The CDR3 runs 14 residues. Trimming removed 6 bases from V and 8 bases from J; junction bases left unmatched: 9. Germline V lookup: CDR1 SGHTA, CDR2 FQGNSA. For the CDR3, the DNA is TGTGCCAGCAGACGGACTAGCCACGCCGATGAGCAGTTCTTC. Its translation is CASRRTSHADEQFF.

This clonotype was seen repeatedly, ten times or more. The chain carries TRBV5-1 and TRBJ1-2; no firm D call. V gave up 2 bases and J gave up 4 bases, with 9 bases separating them. The germline gives CDR1 SGHRS, CDR2 YFSETQ. The CDR3 contains 13 residues. The CDR3 loop is CASSFSGSYGYTF. In DNA form, the CDR3 reads TGCGCCAGCAGCTTCTCCGGGTCCTATGGCTACACCTTC.

The genes are TRBV14 and TRBJ1-5; D gene ambiguous. Germline CDR1 and CDR2: SGHDN and FVKESK. With 0 bases removed from V and 9 bases from J, the gap between germline ends came to 9 bases. This CDR3 comprises 13 residues. The CDR3 DNA follows: TGTGCCAGCAGCCAAGAACACCGGTCGCCCCAGCATTTT. Protein: CASSQEHRSPQHF.

Notes on this clonotype: This may come from a read error, since a much larger clone is one base off. The CDR3 sequence is CASSLLGQGHWDTQYF. The CDR3 DNA follows: TGTGCCAGCAGCCTTCTGGGACAGGGTCATTGGGATACGCAGTATTTT. The J gene is TRBJ2-3, the V gene TRBV7-2; 9 bases align to TRBD1. Germline V gene data show CDR1 as SGHTA and CDR2 as FQGNSA. Losses at the gene ends were 5 bases for V and 6 bases for J; bases not matched to a gene: 12. The CDR3 extends over 16 amino acids.

V and J are TRBV19 and TRBJ2-2; unclear D gene. The ends were cut back, 5 bases at V and 5 bases at J, with 15 bases in the middle. Germline CDR1 is LNHDA and CDR2 is SQIVND (reference sequence). The CDR3 loop spans 15 amino acids. The CDR3: CASSAPPPRTGELFF. CDR3 in DNA: TGTGCCAGTAGTGCCCCCCCACCTAGGACCGGGGAGCTGTTTTTT.

As for this clonotype: This may stem from a read error, because a much larger clone lies one nucleotide away. V gene TRBV7-6 combines with J gene TRBJ2-5, with D possibly matching TRBD2 (7 bases). This CDR3 is 15 amino acids long. Germline assignment: CDR1 SGHVS and CDR2 FNYEAQ. Deletions cut 0 bases from V and 6 bases from J, with 14 bases between. The CDR3 DNA sequence: TGTGCCAGCAGCTTAGCGGAGGGGGAGGGACAGACCCAGTACTTC. It encodes CASSLAEGEGQTQYF.

This clonotype was recorded once. The chain is built from TRBV19 and TRBJ2-2; D not resolved. This CDR3 region has 14 residues. V lost 2 bases and J 4 bases, leaving 8 bases between the germline ends. Germline lookup yields CDR1 LNHDA and CDR2 SQIVND (reference sequence). CDR3 DNA: TGTGCCAGTAGTATAATTACAAGCACCGGGGAGCTGTTTTTT. Its protein product is CASSIITSTGELFF.

This clonotype was seen more than once but under ten times. The CDR3 coding sequence is TGTGCCAGCAGCCAAGATATAGGGTACACTGAAGCTTTCTTT. It encodes CASSQDIGYTEAFF. The chain joins TRBV14 to TRBJ1-1; no definite D call. CDR1 is SGHDN, CDR2 FVKESK, per germline. The CDR3 runs to 14 residues. V was cut by 0 bases and J by 3 bases, with 8 bases left in between.

Comments on this clonotype: A junction end diverges from the germline sequence, so it may reflect a read error. This chain connects TRBV7-2 to TRBJ1-5; no definite D call. In germline, CDR1 is SGHTA, CDR2 FQGNSA. This CDR3 has 16 residues. The CDR3 DNA sequence: TGTGACAGCAGCTTAGGCCTGAGCAGACTCGATCAGCCCCAGCATTTT. Translation: CDSSLGLSRLDQPQHF.

The genes are TRBV3-1 and TRBJ1-1; a weak D match, TRBD1 (5 bases). The CDR3 covers 14 residues. V was pared by 5 bases and J by 3 bases, with 13 bases between. Per germline, CDR1 LGHDT and CDR2 YNNKEL (reference sequence). The CDR3 reads CASSGLGGDTEAFF. CDR3 in DNA: TGTGCCAGCAGCGGCCTCGGGGGTGACACTGAAGCTTTCTTT.

The genes are TRBV19 and TRBJ1-4; perhaps TRBD1 as D (5 bases). The germline V gene has CDR1 LNHDA and CDR2 SQIVND (reference sequence). The CDR3 is 15 amino acids. V lost 3 bases to trimming and J lost 8 bases, with 16 bases between them. The CDR3 sequence: CASSIDSGQGEKLFF. The CDR3 DNA reads as TGTGCCAGTAGTATTGATTCCGGGCAGGGAGAAAAACTGTTTTTT.

V and J are TRBV11-2 and TRBJ2-5, with D maybe TRBD1 (5 bases). V was shortened by 1 base and J by 5 bases, with 11 bases between the two germline ends. The CDR3 totals 14 residues. From germline, CDR1 is SGHAT and CDR2 FQNNGV. The CDR3 loop reads CASSLVVGAETQYF. As DNA, the CDR3 is TGTGCCAGCAGCTTAGTAGTTGGGGCGGAGACCCAGTACTTC.

This clonotype was seen repeatedly, ten times or more. The V and J genes are TRBV7-2 and TRBJ2-7, with TRBD1 matching 8 bases. The J segment lost 0 bases and the V segment lost 2 bases, leaving 6 bases of the junction unmatched. Germline V gene sequence: CDR1 SGHTA, CDR2 FQGNSA. The CDR3 has 16 residues. The CDR3 DNA reads TGTGCCAGCAGCTTAAACCCTGGACAGGGCTCCTACGAGCAGTACTTC. It translates to CASSLNPGQGSYEQYF.

V usage is TRBV5-1 and J usage is TRBJ1-2; 7 bases align to TRBD1. The V and J ends lost 3 bases and 5 bases, in that order; junction bases with no gene match: 7. There are 14 residues in the CDR3. Germline CDR1 SGHRS, CDR2 YFSETQ. The CDR3 region is CASSSTGTEYGYTF. The CDR3, as DNA: TGCGCCAGCAGCTCCACCGGGACAGAGTATGGCTACACCTTC.

The rearrangement links TRBV20-1 to TRBJ1-6, with 7 bases aligning to TRBD1. Germline V gene data show CDR1 as DFQATT and CDR2 as SNEGSKA (reference sequence). The trim removed 3 bases at V and 14 bases at J, leaving 16 bases unmatched. This CDR3 is 15 amino acids long. In DNA form, the CDR3 reads TGCAGTGCTAGTTTTAACAGGGGCACGGAGGGGGCCCTCCACTTT. Residues: CSASFNRGTEGALHF.

This clonotype was picked up a small number of times. The V gene is TRBV11-3, the J gene TRBJ2-3; no firm D call. Germline V gives CDR1 SGHNT, CDR2 YENEEA. V was shortened by 0 bases and J by 2 bases, with 3 bases between the two germline ends. The CDR3 consists of 13 residues. The CDR3 nucleotides read TGTGCCAGCAGCTTAGAGGTCACAGATACGCAGTATTTT. It codes for CASSLEVTDTQYF.